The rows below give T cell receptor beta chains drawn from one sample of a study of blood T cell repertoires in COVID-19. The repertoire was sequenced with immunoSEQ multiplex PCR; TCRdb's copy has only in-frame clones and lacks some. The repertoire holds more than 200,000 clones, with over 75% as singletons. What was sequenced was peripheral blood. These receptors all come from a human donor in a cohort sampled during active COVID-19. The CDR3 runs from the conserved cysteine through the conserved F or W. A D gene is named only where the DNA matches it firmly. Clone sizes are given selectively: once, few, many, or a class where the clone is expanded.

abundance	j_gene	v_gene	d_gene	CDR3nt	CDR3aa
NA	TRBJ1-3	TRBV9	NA	TGTGCCAGCAGCGGCGGCTTGTCTGGAAACACCATATATTTT	CASSGGLSGNTIYF
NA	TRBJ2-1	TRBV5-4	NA	TGTGCCAGCAGCCCGATGACGGGGACCTACAATGAGCAGTTCTTC	CASSPMTGTYNEQFF
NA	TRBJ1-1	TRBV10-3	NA	TGTGCCATCAGTGGGCTGAACACTGAAGCTTTCTTT	CAISGLNTEAFF
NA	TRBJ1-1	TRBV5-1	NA	TGCGCCAGCAGCCAGAAAAAGACAGGTTTGAACACTGAAGCTTTCTTT	CASSQKKTGLNTEAFF
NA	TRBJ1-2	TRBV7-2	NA	TGTGCCAGCAGCATGGGCAATAACTATGGCTACACCTTC	CASSMGNNYGYTF
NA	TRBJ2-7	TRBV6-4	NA	TGTGCCAGCAGTCTGGACAGTACTTCCTACGAGCAGTACTTC	CASSLDSTSYEQYF
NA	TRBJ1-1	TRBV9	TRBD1	TGTGCCAGCAGCGGGACAGGGACGAACACTGAAGCTTTCTTT	CASSGTGTNTEAFF
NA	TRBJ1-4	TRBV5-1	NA	TGCGCCAGCAGCTTGGGGGCCTCAAATGAAAAACTGTTTTTT	CASSLGASNEKLFF
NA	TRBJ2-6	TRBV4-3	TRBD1	TGCGCCAGCAGCCAAACTGGGACAGTTAGCTCTGGGGCCAACGTCCTGACTTTC	CASSQTGTVSSGANVLTF
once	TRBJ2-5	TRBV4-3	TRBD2	TGCGCCAGCAGCCAAGGAATAGCGGGAGGGGAGACCCAGTACTTC	CASSQGIAGGETQYF
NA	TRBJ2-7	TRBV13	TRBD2	TGTGCCAGCAGCCCCCGACTAGCCGCCGCTCTCCACGAGCAGTACTTC	CASSPRLAAALHEQYF
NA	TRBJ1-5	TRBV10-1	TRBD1	TGCGCCAGCAGTTCAGGGGGCTATCAGCCCCAGCATTTT	CASSSGGYQPQHF
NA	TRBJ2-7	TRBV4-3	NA	TGCGCCAGCAGCGAAAGTGATAGTATCTACGAGCAGTACTTC	CASSESDSIYEQYF
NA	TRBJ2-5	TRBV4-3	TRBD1	TGCGCCAGCAGCCGATTAACAGGGGAAGAGACCCAGTACTTC	CASSRLTGEETQYF
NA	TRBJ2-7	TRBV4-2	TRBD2	TGTGCCAGCAGCCAAGATAGGGCTAGCGGGGAAGCCCGCGAGCAGTACTTC	CASSQDRASGEAREQYF
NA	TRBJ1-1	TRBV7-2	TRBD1	TGTGCCAGCAGCTTTCGACAGGGTTCGGACACTGAAGCTTTCTTT	CASSFRQGSDTEAFF
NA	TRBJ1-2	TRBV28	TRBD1	TGTGCCAGCAGTTTAGCCGGACAGGGCCGTTACACCTTC	CASSLAGQGRYTF
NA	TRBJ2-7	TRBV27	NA	TGTGCCAGCAGTTTACGGGGGTTTACGGGCGAGCAGTACTTC	CASSLRGFTGEQYF
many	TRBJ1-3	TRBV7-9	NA	TGTGCCAGCAGCCACCCAATTAGGACAGACACCATATATTTT	CASSHPIRTDTIYF
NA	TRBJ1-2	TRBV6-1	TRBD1	TGTGCCAGCAGTGAAATAGGACAGGGATATGGCTACACCTTC	CASSEIGQGYGYTF
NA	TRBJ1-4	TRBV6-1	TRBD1	TGTGCCAGCAGTGATGGGACAGGGAATGAAAAACTGTTTTTT	CASSDGTGNEKLFF
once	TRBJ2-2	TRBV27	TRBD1	TGTGCCAGCACCATTGACAGGGGTGCCGGGGAGCTGTTTTTT	CASTIDRGAGELFF
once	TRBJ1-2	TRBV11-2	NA	TGTGCCAGCAGCTTACCCCCTGGCAAGGGCGGGTATGGCTACACCTTC	CASSLPPGKGGYGYTF
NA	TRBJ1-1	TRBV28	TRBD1	TGTGCCAGCAGATCAAGAACAGGGGGCGTCACTGAAGCTTTCTTT	CASRSRTGGVTEAFF
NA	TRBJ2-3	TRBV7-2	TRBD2	TGTGCCAGCAGCTTTATAGGCGGGAGGGCGGGCACAGATACGCAGTATTTT	CASSFIGGRAGTDTQYF
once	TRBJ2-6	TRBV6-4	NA	TGTGCCAGCAGTGAAGCTCCTGGGGCCAACGTCCTGACTTTC	CASSEAPGANVLTF
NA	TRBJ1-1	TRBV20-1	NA	TGCAGTGAGAGAGGAGGTACTGAAGCTTTCTTT	CSERGGTEAFF
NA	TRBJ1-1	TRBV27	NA	TGTGCCAGCAGCCGTGAGACAAGATTGAACACTGAAGCTTTCTTT	CASSRETRLNTEAFF
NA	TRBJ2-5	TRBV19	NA	TGTGCCAGTAGTATCCAGGCCCAAGAGACCCAGTACTTC	CASSIQAQETQYF
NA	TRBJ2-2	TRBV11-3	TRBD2	TGTGCCACCCAAGGGAGGGGCGGGGAGCTGTTTTTT	CATQGRGGELFF
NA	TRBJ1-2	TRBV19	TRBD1	TGTGCCAGTACGGAGACAGGGCTTGGCTACACCTTC	CASTETGLGYTF
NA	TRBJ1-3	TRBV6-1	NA	TGTGCCAGCAGTGCCACGCCGACAGGAGTTGTTGGAAACACCATATATTTT	CASSATPTGVVGNTIYF
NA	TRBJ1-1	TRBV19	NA	TGTGCCAGTAGTACCCTCCCGGGGACAACTGAAGCTTTCTTT	CASSTLPGTTEAFF
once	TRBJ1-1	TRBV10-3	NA	TGTGCCAGCCTAACAGGGATAGGTGAAGCTTTCTTT	CASLTGIGEAFF
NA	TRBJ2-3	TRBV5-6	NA	TGTGCCAGCAGCTTTTACAGGGCCCGCACAGATACGCAGTATTTT	CASSFYRARTDTQYF
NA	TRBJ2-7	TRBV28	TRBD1	TGTGCCAGCAGCGGACAGGAGAACTCCTACGAGCAGTACTTC	CASSGQENSYEQYF
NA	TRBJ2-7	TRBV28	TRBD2	TGTGCCAGCAGAGAAGGCGGGAGCGGGAGCCACGAGCAGTACTTC	CASREGGSGSHEQYF
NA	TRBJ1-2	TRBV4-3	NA	TGCGCCAGCAGCCAAGATTTGAAGAAAAGCAACTATGGCTACACCTTC	CASSQDLKKSNYGYTF
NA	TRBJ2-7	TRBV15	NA	TGTGCCACCAGCAGAGACAGGGGTCGCTACGAGCAGTACTTC	CATSRDRGRYEQYF
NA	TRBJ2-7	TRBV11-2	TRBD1	TGTGCCAGCAGCCCGGGACAGGGTTCCTACGAGCAGTACTTC	CASSPGQGSYEQYF
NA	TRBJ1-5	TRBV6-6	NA	TGTGCCAGCAGTGACCGGGGGAATAGGCAGCCCCAGCATTTT	CASSDRGNRQPQHF
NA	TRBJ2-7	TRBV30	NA	TGTGCCTGGGCCGGGTCCAGCTACGAGCAGTACTTC	CAWAGSSYEQYF
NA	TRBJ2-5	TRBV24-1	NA	TGTGCCACCAGTGTTAGGGCGGGGAGGACCCAGTACTTC	CATSVRAGRTQYF
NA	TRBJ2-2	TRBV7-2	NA	TGTGCCAGCAGCTTAGCCGGCAGGGGTAACGGCGGGGAGCTGTTTTTT	CASSLAGRGNGGELFF
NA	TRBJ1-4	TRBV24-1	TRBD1	TGTGCCACCAGTGATCCTAGGGACAGGGCACGGGAAAAACTGTTTTTT	CATSDPRDRAREKLFF
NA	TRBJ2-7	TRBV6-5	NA	TGTGCCAGCAGTTACTCGTACAGGTTGACCTACGAGCAGTACTTC	CASSYSYRLTYEQYF
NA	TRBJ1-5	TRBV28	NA	TGTGCCAGCAGCCTGGAGACAGTCCGCCATCAGCCCCAGCATTTT	CASSLETVRHQPQHF
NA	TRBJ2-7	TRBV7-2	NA	TGTGCCAGCAGCTTATATAGGGACACTTCCTACGAGCAGTACTTC	CASSLYRDTSYEQYF
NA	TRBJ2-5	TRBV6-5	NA	TGTGCCAGCAGTTATAGGTTTGCGGGACTAGAGACCCAGTACTTC	CASSYRFAGLETQYF
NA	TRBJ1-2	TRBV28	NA	TGTGCCAGCAGTTCAGAATATAGGGGGGGTGGCTACACCTTC	CASSSEYRGGGYTF
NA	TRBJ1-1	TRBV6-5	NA	TGTGCCAGCAGTTTCAGGTTCAACACTGAAGCTTTCTTT	CASSFRFNTEAFF
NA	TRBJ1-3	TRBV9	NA	TGTGCCAGCAGCGTAGGGGCGGGCCTCCCCTCTGGAAACACCATATATTTT	CASSVGAGLPSGNTIYF
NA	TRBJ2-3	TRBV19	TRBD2	TGTGCCAGTAGTAGCGGGGGTAGCGGCACAGATACGCAGTATTTT	CASSSGGSGTDTQYF
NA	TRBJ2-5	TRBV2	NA	TGTGCCAGCAATGTCCGGGAGACCCAGTACTTC	CASNVRETQYF